The sequence of this TCR beta chain was determined in a study of breast tumors, draining lymph nodes, adjacent tissues. Study findings and constraints: Tumor T cell lymph node origin was a supported hypothesis, not proven. Compared with lymph nodes, tumors were less diverse; compared with nontumor tissue, more. Luminal-like breast cancer showed significantly higher tumor–nontumor repertoire similarity than basal-like.

The CDR3 consists of 12 residues. V lost 6 bases to trimming and J lost 6 bases; unmatched junction nucleotides: 4. Germline V gene sequence: CDR1 SQVTM, CDR2 ANQGSEA. The table lists this clonotype with many counts. Its antigen is undetermined. Breast cancer patients provided tissue from their axillary draining lymph nodes. TCRdb reanalysed the multiplex PCR reads using MiXCR and keeps one entry per CDR3 protein. Of tens of thousands of distinct CDR3 sequences listed, approximately 20% are singletons. This receptor was identified in a female donor with breast cancer. Some clones in this sample may be carry-over from other donors' samples. The chain has TRBV29-1 and TRBJ2-5; TRBD1 agrees at 10 bases. Sequencing was performed on axillary lymph node tissue. CDR3 sequence reads: CSVDRGLQTQYF. CDR3 bases: TGCAGCGTCGACAGGGGGCTTCAGACCCAGTACTTC. Full variable domain (remainder filled in from reference TRBV29-1 and TRBJ2-5): SAVISQKPSRDICQRGTSLTIQCQVDSQVTMMFWYRQQPGQSLTLIATANQGSEATYESGFVIDKFPISRPNLTFSTLTVSNMSPEDSSIYLCSVDRGLQTQYFGPGTRLLVL.